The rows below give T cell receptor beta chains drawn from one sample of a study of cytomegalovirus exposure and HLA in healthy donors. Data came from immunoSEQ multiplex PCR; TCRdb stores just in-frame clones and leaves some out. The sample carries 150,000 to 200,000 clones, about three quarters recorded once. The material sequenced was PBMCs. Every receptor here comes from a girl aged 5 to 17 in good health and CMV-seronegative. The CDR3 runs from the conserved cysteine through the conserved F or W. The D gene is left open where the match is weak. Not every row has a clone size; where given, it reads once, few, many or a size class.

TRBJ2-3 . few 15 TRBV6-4 TGTGCCAGCAGTGACTCGAATAAGGGGGCAGATACGCAGTATTTT CASSDSNKGADTQYF
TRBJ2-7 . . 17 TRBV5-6 TGTGCCAGCAGCTTGACCTCGGCGCGGGCTTTAGGGTACGAGCAGTACTTC CASSLTSARALGYEQYF
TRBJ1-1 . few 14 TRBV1 TGCACCAGCAGGTTACAGGGGGCGGACACTGAAGCTTTCTTT CTSRLQGADTEAFF
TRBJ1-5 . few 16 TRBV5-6 TGTGCCAGCAGCTCGTGGGACATCCGAGGTAATCAGCCCCAGCATTTT CASSSWDIRGNQPQHF
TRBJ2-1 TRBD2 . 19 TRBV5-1 TGCGCCAGCAGCTTAGATCCGGGACTAGTAGAAAACTCCTACAATGAGCAGTTCTTC CASSLDPGLVENSYNEQFF
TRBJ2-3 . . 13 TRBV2 TGTGCCAGCAGTGGTCCTGGAGTAGATACGCAGTATTTT CASSGPGVDTQYF
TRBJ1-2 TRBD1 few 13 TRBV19 TGTGCCAGTTTCCAGGACAGGACCTATGGCTACACCTTC CASFQDRTYGYTF
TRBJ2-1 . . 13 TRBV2 TGTGCCAGCAGTGAAGCGGCCTCGGGTGTGCAGTTCTTC CASSEAASGVQFF
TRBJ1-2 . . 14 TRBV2 TGTGCCAGCAGCCAGGACAGCTTTAACTATGGCTACACCTTC CASSQDSFNYGYTF
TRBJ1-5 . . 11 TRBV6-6 TGTGCCAGCAGGGCGGATCAGCCCCAGCATTTT CASRADQPQHF
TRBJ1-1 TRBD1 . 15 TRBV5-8 TGTGCCAGCAGCTTGGCCTTACGGACAGGGTTTGAAGCTTTCTTT CASSLALRTGFEAFF